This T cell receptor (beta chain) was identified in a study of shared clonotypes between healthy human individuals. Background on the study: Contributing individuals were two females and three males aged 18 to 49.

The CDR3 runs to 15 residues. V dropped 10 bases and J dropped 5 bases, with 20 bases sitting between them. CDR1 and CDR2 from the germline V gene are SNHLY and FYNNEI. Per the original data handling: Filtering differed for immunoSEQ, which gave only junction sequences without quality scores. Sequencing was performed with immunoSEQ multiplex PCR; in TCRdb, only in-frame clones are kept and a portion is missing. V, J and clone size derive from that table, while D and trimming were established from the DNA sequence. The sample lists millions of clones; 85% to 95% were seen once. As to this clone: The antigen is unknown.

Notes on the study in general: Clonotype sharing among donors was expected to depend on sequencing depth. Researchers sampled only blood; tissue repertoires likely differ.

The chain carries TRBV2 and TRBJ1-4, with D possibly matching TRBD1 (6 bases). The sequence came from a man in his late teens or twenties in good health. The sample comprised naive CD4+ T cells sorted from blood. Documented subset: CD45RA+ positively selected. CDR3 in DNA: TGTGCCACACATGGGGGCCGATCGCAGAATGAAAAACTGTTTTTT. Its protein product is CATHGGRSQNEKLFF.